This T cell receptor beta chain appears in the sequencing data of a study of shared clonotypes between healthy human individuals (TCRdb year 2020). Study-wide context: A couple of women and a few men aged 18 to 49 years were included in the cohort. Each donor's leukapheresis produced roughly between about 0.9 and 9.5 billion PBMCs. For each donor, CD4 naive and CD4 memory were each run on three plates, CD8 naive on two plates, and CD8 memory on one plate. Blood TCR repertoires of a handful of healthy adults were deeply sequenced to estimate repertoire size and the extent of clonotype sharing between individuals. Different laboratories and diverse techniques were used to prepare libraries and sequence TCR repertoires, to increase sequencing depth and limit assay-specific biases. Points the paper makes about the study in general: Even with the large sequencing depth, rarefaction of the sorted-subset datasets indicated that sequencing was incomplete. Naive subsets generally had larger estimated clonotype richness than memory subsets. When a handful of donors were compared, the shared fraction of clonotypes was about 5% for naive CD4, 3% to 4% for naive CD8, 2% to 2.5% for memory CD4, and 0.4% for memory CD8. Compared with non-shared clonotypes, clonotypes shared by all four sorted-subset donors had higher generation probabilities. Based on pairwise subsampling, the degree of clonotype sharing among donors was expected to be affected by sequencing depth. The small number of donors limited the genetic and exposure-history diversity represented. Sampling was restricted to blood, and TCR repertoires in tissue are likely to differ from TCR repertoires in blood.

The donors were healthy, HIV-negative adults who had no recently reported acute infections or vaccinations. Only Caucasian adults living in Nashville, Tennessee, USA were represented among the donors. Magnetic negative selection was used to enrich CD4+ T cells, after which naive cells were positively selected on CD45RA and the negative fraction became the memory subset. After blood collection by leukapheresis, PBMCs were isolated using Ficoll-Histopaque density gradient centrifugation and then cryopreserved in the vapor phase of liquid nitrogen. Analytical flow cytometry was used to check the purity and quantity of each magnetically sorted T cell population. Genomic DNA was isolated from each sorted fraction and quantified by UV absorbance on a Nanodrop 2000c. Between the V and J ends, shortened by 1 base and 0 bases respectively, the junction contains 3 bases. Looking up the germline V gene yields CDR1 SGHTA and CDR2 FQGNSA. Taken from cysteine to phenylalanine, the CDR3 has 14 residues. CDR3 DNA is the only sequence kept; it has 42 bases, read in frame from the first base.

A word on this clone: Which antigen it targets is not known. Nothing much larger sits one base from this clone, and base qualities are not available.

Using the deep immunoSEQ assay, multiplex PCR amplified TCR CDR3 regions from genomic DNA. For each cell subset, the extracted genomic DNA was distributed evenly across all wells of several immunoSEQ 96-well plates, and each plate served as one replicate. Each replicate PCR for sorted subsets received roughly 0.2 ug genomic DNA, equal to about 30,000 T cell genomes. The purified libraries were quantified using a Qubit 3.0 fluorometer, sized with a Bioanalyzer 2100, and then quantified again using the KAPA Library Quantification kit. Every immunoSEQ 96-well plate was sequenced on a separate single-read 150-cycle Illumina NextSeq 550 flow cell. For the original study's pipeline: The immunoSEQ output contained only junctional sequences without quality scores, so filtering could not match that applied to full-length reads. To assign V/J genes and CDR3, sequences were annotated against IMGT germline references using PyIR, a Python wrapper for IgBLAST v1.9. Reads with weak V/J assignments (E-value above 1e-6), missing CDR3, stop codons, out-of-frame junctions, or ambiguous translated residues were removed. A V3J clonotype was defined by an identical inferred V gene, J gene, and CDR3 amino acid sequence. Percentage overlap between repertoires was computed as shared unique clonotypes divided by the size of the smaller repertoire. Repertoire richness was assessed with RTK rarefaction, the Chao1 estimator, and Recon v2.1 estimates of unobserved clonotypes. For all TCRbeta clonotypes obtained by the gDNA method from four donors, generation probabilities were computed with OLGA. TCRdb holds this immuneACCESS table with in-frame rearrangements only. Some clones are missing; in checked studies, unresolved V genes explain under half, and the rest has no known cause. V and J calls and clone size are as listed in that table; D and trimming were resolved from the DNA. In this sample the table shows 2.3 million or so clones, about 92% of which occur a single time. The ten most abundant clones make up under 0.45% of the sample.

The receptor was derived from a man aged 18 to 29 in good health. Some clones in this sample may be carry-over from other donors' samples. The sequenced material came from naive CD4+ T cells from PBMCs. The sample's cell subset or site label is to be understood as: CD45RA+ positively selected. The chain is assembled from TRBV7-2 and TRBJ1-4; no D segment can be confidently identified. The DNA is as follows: TGTGCCAGCAGCTTAGTTTCAACTAATGAAAAACTGTTTTTT. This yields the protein CASSLVSTNEKLFF.